This record looks at one T cell receptor (beta chain) sequence and its context. Clones were sequenced by immunoSEQ multiplex PCR, and TCRdb holds only the in-frame ones, with some missing. In the table there are about 120,000 clones, approximately 94% of which are singletons. Germline lookup yields CDR1 SQVTM and CDR2 ANQGSEA. V was pared by 6 bases and J by 2 bases, with 2 bases of the junction left unmatched. There are 12 residues in the CDR3. This entry is derived from a study of T cell responses to AZD1222 COVID-19 vaccine. J is TRBJ2-7 and V is TRBV29-1, with 9 bases matching TRBD2. This clonotype was obtained from an adult who received the AZD1222 COVID-19 vaccine. The material sequenced was peripheral blood, taken 28 days after the second AZD1222 dose. CDR3 DNA sequence: TGCAGCGTGGGACTAGCCCCCTACGAGCAGTACTTC. Its protein is CSVGLAPYEQYF.